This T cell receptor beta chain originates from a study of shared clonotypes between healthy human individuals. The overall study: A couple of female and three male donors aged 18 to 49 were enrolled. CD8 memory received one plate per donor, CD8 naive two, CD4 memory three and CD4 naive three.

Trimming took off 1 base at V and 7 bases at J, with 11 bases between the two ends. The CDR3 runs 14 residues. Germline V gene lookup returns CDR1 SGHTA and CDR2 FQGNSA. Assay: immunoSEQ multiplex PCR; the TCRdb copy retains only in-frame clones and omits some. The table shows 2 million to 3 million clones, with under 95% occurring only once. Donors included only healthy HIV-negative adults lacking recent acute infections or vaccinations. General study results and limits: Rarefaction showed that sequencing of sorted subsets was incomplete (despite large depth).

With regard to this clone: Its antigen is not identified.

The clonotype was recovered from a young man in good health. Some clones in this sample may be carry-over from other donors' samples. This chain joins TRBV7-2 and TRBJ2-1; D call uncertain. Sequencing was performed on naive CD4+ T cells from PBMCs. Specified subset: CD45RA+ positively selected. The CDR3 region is CASSLVSGQNEQFF. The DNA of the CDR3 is TGTGCCAGCAGCTTAGTTTCCGGGCAGAATGAGCAGTTCTTC. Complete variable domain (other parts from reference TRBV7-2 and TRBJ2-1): GAGVSQSPSNKVTEKGKDVELRCDPISGHTALYWYRQSLGQGLEFLIYFQGNSAPDKSGLPSDRFSAERTGGSVSTLTIQRTQQEDSAVYLCASSLVSGQNEQFFGPGTRLTVL.